The 26 T cell receptor beta chains given below trace back to one sample, sequenced in a study of OX40 agonist ivuxolimab in advanced cancers. Clones were sequenced by immunoSEQ multiplex PCR, and TCRdb holds only the in-frame ones, with some missing. Of tens of thousands of clones in the sample, about nine tenths were seen once. The sequencing used CD4+ or CD8+ T cells sorted from blood, collected in a trial of the OX40 agonist ivuxolimab. The receptor source for this set is an adult with an advanced solid tumor such as melanoma, head and neck, liver or kidney cancer.

The chain links TRBV27 to TRBJ2-1, with D possibly being TRBD2 (6 bases). This CDR3 is 16 amino acids long. Germline CDR1 is MNHEY and CDR2 is SMNVEV (reference sequence). Between the trimmed V and J ends, which lost 4 bases and 6 bases, there was a span of 19 bases. CDR3 residues: CASSWRREKEGNEQFF. For the CDR3, the DNA is TGTGCCAGCAGTTGGCGTCGGGAGAAGGAAGGCAATGAGCAGTTCTTC.

This clone was detected only once. The J gene is TRBJ1-2, the V gene TRBV11-2; tentatively, D is TRBD1 (5 bases). This CDR3 comprises 15 residues. The germline V gene encodes CDR1 SGHAT and CDR2 FQNNGV. Between the trimmed V and J ends, which lost 1 base and 4 bases, there was a span of 13 bases. CDR3 DNA sequence: TGTGCCAGCAGCTTAGGGCAGGGACCATTCTATGGCTACACCTTC. Amino acid sequence: CASSLGQGPFYGYTF. Filled out from reference TRBV11-2 and TRBJ1-2, the complete variable domain reads EAGVAQSPRYKIIEKRQSVAFWCNPISGHATLYWYQQILGQGPKLLIQFQNNGVVDDSQLPKDRFSAERLKGVDSTLKIQPAKLEDSAVYLCASSLGQGPFYGYTFGSGTRLTVV.

This clone appeared a single time. V is TRBV4-2 and J is TRBJ2-5, with D perhaps matching TRBD2 (5 bases). With 3 bases removed from V and 2 bases from J, the gap between germline ends came to 10 bases. The CDR3 runs 14 residues. Germline V gene data show CDR1 as LGHNA and CDR2 as YNFKEQ. The CDR3 DNA is TGTGCCAGCAGCCATCGGGGAGCTCAAGAGACCCAGTACTTC. Translating it yields CASSHRGAQETQYF.

The rearrangement joins TRBV7-9 to TRBJ2-1; D is unclear. The germline gives CDR1 SEHNR, CDR2 FQNEAQ (reference sequence). This CDR3 contains 16 residues. The V end was cut by 4 bases, the J end by 4 bases, with 17 bases between. The CDR3 DNA reads as TGTGCCAGCAGCTCGTCGCGAACAGACCAATACAATGAGCAGTTCTTC. Its translation: CASSSSRTDQYNEQFF.

J is TRBJ2-1 and V is TRBV27; 10 bases agree with TRBD2. This CDR3 is 15 amino acids long. Germline V gene sequence: CDR1 MNHEY, CDR2 SMNVEV (reference sequence). Trimming at V came to 3 bases and at J to 7 bases, leaving 6 bases not matched to a gene. In DNA form, the CDR3 reads TGTGCCAGCAGTTTGTCCAGCGGGAGGGGTAATGAGCAGTTCTTC. The encoded protein is CASSLSSGRGNEQFF.

V gene TRBV6-4 combines with J gene TRBJ2-1; D gene unclear. Trimming took 5 bases from V and 5 from J, leaving 10 bases between them. Germline V gives CDR1 MRHNA, CDR2 SNTAGT. The length of the CDR3 is 13 residues. CDR3 sequence: CASSPSTNNEQFF. The CDR3 region has the DNA TGTGCCAGCAGTCCCTCCACTAACAATGAGCAGTTCTTC.

CDR3 DNA: TGCGCCAGCAGTGACCTACGCGGGACCAACCAAGAGACCCAGTACTTC. Translated: CASSDLRGTNQETQYF. V usage is TRBV10-2 and J usage is TRBJ2-5; possibly TRBD2 for D (6 bases). The germline V and J ends were trimmed by 3 bases and 0 bases, with 14 bases remaining between them. CDR1 WSHSY and CDR2 SAAADI come from the germline V gene. The CDR3 has 16 amino acids.

This clone occurred a few times. The J gene is TRBJ2-3, the V gene TRBV4-3; D perhaps matches TRBD2 (5 bases). The germline V and J ends were trimmed by 0 bases and 5 bases, with 9 bases remaining between them. Germline-derived CDR1 and CDR2 are LGHNA and YSLEER. The CDR3 runs 14 residues. The CDR3 nucleotides read TGCGCCAGCAGCCAAGATGATGCGGGAGATACGCAGTATTTT. Translated: CASSQDDAGDTQYF.

V and J are TRBV4-3 and TRBJ2-7; 7 bases map to TRBD2. Germline loops: CDR1 LGHNA, CDR2 YSLEER. The CDR3 spans 15 residues. Germline trimming cut 2 bases from V and 0 bases from J; bases unmatched to any gene: 4. The DNA for the CDR3 is TGCGCCAGCAGCCAATGGTCTAGCGGCTCCTACGAGCAGTACTTC. Translating it yields CASSQWSSGSYEQYF.

The rearrangement links TRBV6-5 to TRBJ2-7; possible D gene TRBD1, 5 bases. The CDR3 extends over 13 amino acids. Germline lookup yields CDR1 MNHEY and CDR2 SVGAGI. With 2 bases removed from V and 6 bases from J, the gap between germline ends came to 11 bases. CDR3 in amino acids: CASSYGQGVEQYF. CDR3 in DNA: TGTGCCAGCAGTTACGGGCAGGGCGTCGAGCAGTACTTC.

J is TRBJ2-3 and V is TRBV5-1; D is unclear. Trimming removed 4 bases at V and 3 bases at J, with 9 bases between. The germline V gene has CDR1 SGHRS and CDR2 YFSETQ. CDR3 size: 13 residues. The CDR3 DNA sequence: TGCGCCAGCAGCCCCCTATTTACAGATACGCAGTATTTT. Its protein is CASSPLFTDTQYF.

The J gene is TRBJ2-3, the V gene TRBV5-1; D is perhaps TRBD1 (5 bases). Per germline, CDR1 SGHRS and CDR2 YFSETQ. The CDR3 covers 16 residues. V dropped 2 bases and J dropped 2 bases, with 15 bases sitting between them. The CDR3 DNA sequence: TGCGCCAGCAGCTTCCAAAGACAGCTACTCACAGATACGCAGTATTTT. Amino acids: CASSFQRQLLTDTQYF. The full variable domain, with the rest looked up from reference TRBV5-1 and TRBJ2-3, is KAGVTQTPRYLIKTRGQQVTLSCSPISGHRSVSWYQQTPGQGLQFLFEYFSETQRNKGNFPGRFSGRQFSNSRSEMNVSTLELGDSALYLCASSFQRQLLTDTQYFGPGTRLTVL.

The gene calls are TRBV30 and TRBJ2-1, with D perhaps TRBD1 (5 bases). The germline V gene has CDR1 GTSNPN and CDR2 SVGIG (reference sequence). The CDR3 contains 16 residues. V was trimmed by 1 base and J by 5 bases, leaving 18 bases between them. Here the CDR3 DNA reads TGTGCCTGGAGTGCGCTCCACCGGGCAGGGAACAATGAGCAGTTCTTC. This gives the protein CAWSALHRAGNNEQFF.

This clone showed up just a few times. The chain combines TRBV21-1 with TRBJ2-2; the listed D gene, TRBD2, was not tested against the DNA. TRBV21-1 is listed as a pseudogene. This CDR3 is built from 17 residues. CDR3 bases: TGTGCCAGCAGCAAAGCGGCAAGCGTTACGAACACCGGGGAGCTGTTTTTT. This encodes CASSKAASVTNTGELFF.

The genes are TRBV29-1 and TRBJ2-5, with a weak D call TRBD1 (6 bases). The V and J ends lost 6 bases and 5 bases respectively, with 13 bases between them. The CDR3 is 12 amino acids. Looked up from germline, CDR1 is SQVTM and CDR2 is ANQGSEA. CDR3 region: CSVKGVWETQYF. In DNA form, the CDR3 reads TGCAGCGTCAAGGGGGTCTGGGAGACCCAGTACTTC.

The chain has TRBV28 and TRBJ2-3; D is possibly TRBD2 (8 bases). The CDR3 contains 21 residues. Germline values: CDR1 MDHEN, CDR2 SYDVKM. The ends were cut back, 5 bases at V and 7 bases at J, with 37 bases in the middle. The CDR3 region has the DNA TGTGCCAGCAGTCCTACCTTAGACAGGGCTGGAGAGAGACTAGCGCGGTATACGCAGTATTTT. It is translated as CASSPTLDRAGERLARYTQYF.

V usage is TRBV27 and J usage is TRBJ2-7; TRBD1 aligns across 9 bases. Germline V CDR1 and CDR2: MNHEY, SMNVEV (reference sequence). The CDR3 runs to 16 residues. The trim removed 7 bases at V and 0 bases at J, leaving 10 bases unmatched. CDR3: CASNELGQGHSYEQYF. The DNA of the CDR3 is TGTGCCAGCAACGAACTAGGACAGGGGCACTCCTACGAGCAGTACTTC.

The V gene is TRBV28, the J gene TRBJ1-4; 7 positions agree with TRBD1. From germline, CDR1 is MDHEN and CDR2 SYDVKM. After removal of 5 bases from V and 0 bases from J, the junction contained 3 bases not matched to a gene. The CDR3 loop spans 15 amino acids. In nucleotides, the CDR3 is TGTGCCAGCAGTCCGGGACAGCCAACTAATGAAAAACTGTTTTTT. As protein: CASSPGQPTNEKLFF.

As DNA, the CDR3 is TGCAGTGCTGGGGGCGGGGCCCAGCATTTT. It codes for CSAGGGAQHF. The chain combines TRBV20-1 with TRBJ1-5, with TRBD1 as a possible D gene (6 bases). This CDR3 is built from 10 residues. The germline gives CDR1 DFQATT, CDR2 SNEGSKA (reference sequence). V lost 5 bases and J 11 bases, leaving 10 bases between the germline ends.

This chain's CDR3 is CAWSVPSGRFIEFF. The CDR3 DNA is TGTGCCTGGAGTGTACCTAGCGGGAGGTTTATCGAGTTCTTC. V is TRBV30 and J is TRBJ2-1; 11 bases line up with TRBD2. Germline CDR1 GTSNPN, CDR2 SVGIG (reference sequence). The CDR3 sequence is 14 residues long. V lost 0 bases to trimming and J lost 14 bases; unmatched junction nucleotides: 9.

The J gene is TRBJ2-5, the V gene TRBV30; D ambiguous. Germline V gene data show CDR1 as GTSNPN and CDR2 as SVGIG (reference sequence). The V end was cut by 4 bases, the J end by 1 base, with 13 bases between. The CDR3 has 14 amino acids. The CDR3 region is CAWTPQPAQETQYF. The CDR3 DNA reads TGTGCCTGGACACCACAGCCTGCCCAAGAGACCCAGTACTTC.

The rearrangement joins TRBV6-5 to TRBJ2-7, with D possibly matching TRBD1 (6 bases). The V end was cut by 5 bases, the J end by 1 base, with 12 bases between. This CDR3 has 14 residues. Germline CDR1 and CDR2: MNHEY and SVGAGI. The CDR3 region is CASSPRGWSYEQYF. The CDR3 DNA reads TGTGCCAGCAGTCCCAGGGGATGGTCCTACGAGCAGTACTTC.

CDR3 loop: CASSFSSGSYEQYF. The DNA for the CDR3 is TGTGCCAGCAGCTTCTCCAGCGGTAGCTACGAGCAGTACTTC. V usage is TRBV7-9 and J usage is TRBJ2-7; a possible D gene is TRBD2 (5 bases). CDR3 length: 14 residues. CDR1 and CDR2 from the germline V gene are SEHNR and FQNEAQ (reference sequence). Trimming took 3 bases from V and 3 from J, leaving 12 bases between them.

V and J are TRBV6-5 and TRBJ1-5, with 7 bases identical to TRBD1. Germline V gene sequence: CDR1 MNHEY, CDR2 SVGAGI. CDR3 length equals 15 residues. Germline trimming cut 0 bases from V and 3 bases from J; bases unmatched to any gene: 2. Here the CDR3 reads CASSYSTGNNQPQHF. In DNA form, the CDR3 reads TGTGCCAGCAGTTACTCGACAGGGAACAATCAGCCCCAGCATTTT.

V gene TRBV25-1 combines with J gene TRBJ2-5; D uncertain. The germline V and J ends were trimmed by 1 base and 5 bases, with 5 bases remaining between them. The CDR3 has 12 residues. Germline V gene lookup returns CDR1 MGHDK and CDR2 SYGVNS. CDR3 region: CASSEFGETQYF. The CDR3 DNA is TGTGCCAGCAGTGAATTTGGGGAGACCCAGTACTTC.

V and J are TRBV11-2 and TRBJ2-1, with D unresolved. V was pared by 5 bases and J by 7 bases, with 12 bases between. Germline V gene data show CDR1 as SGHAT and CDR2 as FQNNGV. The CDR3 loop spans 13 amino acids. The DNA of the CDR3 is TGTGCCAGCAGCCATTACCGGGTAAATGAGCAGTTCTTC. It yields the protein CASSHYRVNEQFF.